The 16 T cell receptor beta chains reported below all come from one sample, sequenced in a study of blood T cell repertoires in COVID-19. Measured with immunoSEQ multiplex PCR; TCRdb has only the in-frame clones, and not every one. The profile shows some 300,000 clones, roughly 90% of them singletons. The sequenced sample was peripheral blood. Receptor source: a woman between 40 and 50 years old with COVID-19, enrolled during active disease.

This chain links TRBV7-9 with TRBJ1-4, with a possible D match to TRBD1 (5 bases). Germline CDR1 and CDR2: SEHNR and FQNEAQ (reference sequence). The CDR3 runs 16 residues. The V gene lost 5 bases and the J gene lost 5 bases, with 18 bases spanning the gap. CDR3: CASSTGGVYGNEKLFF. Here the CDR3 DNA reads TGTGCCAGCAGCACAGGAGGGGTATACGGGAATGAAAAACTGTTTTTT.

V usage is TRBV5-1 and J usage is TRBJ1-3; TRBD1 agrees at 9 bases. V was pared by 1 base and J by 4 bases, with 6 bases of the junction left unmatched. Per the germline V gene, CDR1 is SGHRS and CDR2 is YFSETQ. The CDR3 is made up of 16 amino acids. CDR3 nucleotide sequence: TGCGCCAGCAGCTTGCTGGGACAGGGAGACGGAAACACCATATATTTT. It codes for CASSLLGQGDGNTIYF.

The J gene is TRBJ2-3, the V gene TRBV4-3; 8 bases are shared with TRBD2. This CDR3 has 16 residues. Germline V gene data show CDR1 as LGHNA and CDR2 as YSLEER. Unmatched junction bases numbered 7, after V lost 0 bases and J lost 5 bases. The chain's CDR3 is CASSQDGRLARDTQYF. The CDR3, as DNA: TGCGCCAGCAGCCAAGATGGGAGACTAGCGAGAGATACGCAGTATTTT.

This sequence joins TRBV7-9 and TRBJ2-1; 11 bases match TRBD2. The CDR3 sequence is 15 residues long. With 5 bases clipped from V and 10 bases from J, the junction kept 10 bases outside the gene matches. Germline lookup yields CDR1 SEHNR and CDR2 FQNEAQ (reference sequence). As DNA, the CDR3 is TGTGCCAGCAGCCCCCCGCTAGCGGGAGGCGCCGAGCAGTTCTTC. Translating gives CASSPPLAGGAEQFF.

In DNA, the CDR3 is TGTGCCAGCTCGTTGGGACAGCCGAGTCAGCCCCAGCATTTT. This encodes CASSLGQPSQPQHF. The V call is TRBV18, the J call TRBJ1-5; 7 positions agree with TRBD1. Germline CDR1 is KGHSH and CDR2 is LQKENI. The junction had 8 bases not matched to a gene; V was cut back by 6 bases and J by 6 bases. This CDR3 is 14 amino acids long.

The chain is built from TRBV28 and TRBJ1-1, with D hard to call. Germline V gives CDR1 MDHEN, CDR2 SYDVKM. The V and J ends lost 6 bases and 4 bases respectively, with 24 bases between them. This CDR3 contains 17 residues. CDR3 in amino acids: CASRILGVRRYSTEAFF. The CDR3 DNA is TGTGCCAGCAGAATCCTGGGAGTCCGACGGTATAGCACTGAAGCTTTCTTT.

This chain connects TRBV4-1 to TRBJ1-1; D remains ambiguous. The CDR3 is made up of 15 amino acids. Trimming shortened V by 0 bases and J by 6 bases, and 14 bases separated the two germline ends. The V gene's germline CDR1 is MGHRA and CDR2 YSYEKL. The CDR3 DNA reads TGCGCCAGCAGCCAAGACCGGTACCCGAGGGCTGAAGCTTTCTTT. This encodes CASSQDRYPRAEAFF.

The table lists this clone with a count of one. The chain carries TRBV9 and TRBJ2-4; the match to TRBD2 covers 11 bases. V lost 2 bases to trimming and J lost 7 bases; unmatched junction nucleotides: 14. Germline CDR1 and CDR2: SGDLS and YYNGEE. The length of the CDR3 is 18 residues. The CDR3 coding sequence is TGTGCCAGCAGCGTGGGATTGGGTGCTAGCGGGGGGTTGAACATTCAGTACTTC. Translating it yields CASSVGLGASGGLNIQYF.

V usage is TRBV3-1 (or the pseudogene TRBV3-2) and J usage is TRBJ2-5; D unresolved. In germline, CDR1 is LGHDT, CDR2 YNNKEL (reference sequence). The CDR3 runs 12 residues. Trimming took 4 bases from V and 5 from J, leaving 8 bases between them. The CDR3 spells CASSRGLETQYF. In DNA form, the CDR3 reads TGTGCCAGCAGCCGAGGATTGGAGACCCAGTACTTC.

The gene calls are TRBV7-2 and TRBJ2-5, with TRBD2 matching over 9 bases. Trimming cost V 5 bases and J 5 bases; bases outside gene matches: 15. Germline CDR1 and CDR2: SGHTA and FQGNSA. The CDR3 length is 17 residues. The CDR3 sequence: CASSPGTGGRAVETQYF. The CDR3 bases are TGTGCCAGCAGCCCCGGGACGGGCGGGAGGGCTGTGGAGACCCAGTACTTC.

This sequence joins TRBV28 and TRBJ1-2; 9 positions agree with TRBD1. Per germline, CDR1 MDHEN and CDR2 SYDVKM. V dropped 5 bases and J dropped 9; count of bases not matched to a gene: 10. The CDR3 totals 14 residues. This chain's CDR3 is CASSPRGQGRSYTF. CDR3 DNA sequence: TGTGCCAGCAGTCCGCGGGGACAGGGCCGAAGCTACACCTTC.

The gene calls are TRBV7-2 and TRBJ2-1, with 8 positions matching TRBD2. The length of the CDR3 is 15 residues. Germline trimming cut 5 bases from V and 7 bases from J; bases unmatched to any gene: 10. The germline V gene has CDR1 SGHTA and CDR2 FQGNSA. CDR3 amino acids: CASSPHRGGRNEQFF. The CDR3 coding sequence is TGTGCCAGCAGCCCTCATCGGGGGGGCCGAAATGAGCAGTTCTTC. The entire variable domain, with the rest obtained from reference TRBV7-2 and TRBJ2-1, is as follows: GAGVSQSPSNKVTEKGKDVELRCDPISGHTALYWYRQSLGQGLEFLIYFQGNSAPDKSGLPSDRFSAERTGGSVSTLTIQRTQQEDSAVYLCASSPHRGGRNEQFFGPGTRLTVL.

This clone came up a few times. The genes are TRBV19 and TRBJ1-5, with 7 positions matching TRBD1. The CDR3 runs 16 residues. Germline loops: CDR1 LNHDA, CDR2 SQIVND (reference sequence). Trimming at V came to 7 bases and at J to 4 bases, leaving 13 bases not matched to a gene. CDR3 region: CASTSNRGVGNQPQHF. CDR3 coding DNA: TGTGCCAGTACCTCGAACAGGGGCGTAGGAAATCAGCCCCAGCATTTT. Together with reference TRBV19 and TRBJ1-5, the CDR3 gives the full variable domain: DGGITQSPKYLFRKEGQNVTLSCEQNLNHDAMYWYRQDPGQGLRLIYYSQIVNDFQKGDIAEGYSVSREKKESFPLTVTSAQKNPTAFYLCASTSNRGVGNQPQHFGDGTRLSIL.

V and J are TRBV6-2 or TRBV6-3 and TRBJ1-1; maybe TRBD1 (6 bases). The length of the CDR3 is 14 residues. V lost 2 bases, J lost 3 bases, and 10 bases lay in between. CDR1 is MNHEY and CDR2 is SVGEGT in the germline V gene. This chain's CDR3 is CASSYGGSYTEAFF. DNA for the CDR3: TGTGCCAGCAGTTACGGGGGCTCGTACACTGAAGCTTTCTTT.

The V call is TRBV7-3, the J call TRBJ2-3; maybe TRBD2 (5 bases). The V end was cut by 3 bases, the J end by 7 bases, with 23 bases between. The V gene's germline CDR1 is SGHTA and CDR2 FQGTGA. The CDR3 sequence is 17 residues long. CDR3 nucleotide sequence: TGTGCCAGCAGCTTCGAAGCTCCGGGGAGTCGGAGTTATACGCAGTATTTT. Its protein product is CASSFEAPGSRSYTQYF.

The genes are TRBV5-1 and TRBJ2-7, with 7 nucleotides matching TRBD1. Trimming cost V 4 bases and J 0 bases; bases outside gene matches: 4. Germline V lookup: CDR1 SGHRS, CDR2 YFSETQ. There are 14 residues in the CDR3. The CDR3 region has the DNA TGCGCCAGCAGCCAGGGACAGCCCTCCTACGAGCAGTACTTC. It yields the protein CASSQGQPSYEQYF.